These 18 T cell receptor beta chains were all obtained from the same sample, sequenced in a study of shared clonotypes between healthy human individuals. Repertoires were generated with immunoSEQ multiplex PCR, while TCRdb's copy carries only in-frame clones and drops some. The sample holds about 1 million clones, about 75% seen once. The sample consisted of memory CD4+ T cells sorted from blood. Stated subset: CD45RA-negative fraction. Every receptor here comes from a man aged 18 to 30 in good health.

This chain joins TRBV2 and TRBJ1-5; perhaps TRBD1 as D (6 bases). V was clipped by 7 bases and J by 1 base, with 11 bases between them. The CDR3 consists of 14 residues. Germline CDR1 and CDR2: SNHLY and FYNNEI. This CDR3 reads CASNPDRSNQPQHF. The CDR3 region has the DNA TGTGCCAGCAACCCCGACAGGAGCAATCAGCCCCAGCATTTT.

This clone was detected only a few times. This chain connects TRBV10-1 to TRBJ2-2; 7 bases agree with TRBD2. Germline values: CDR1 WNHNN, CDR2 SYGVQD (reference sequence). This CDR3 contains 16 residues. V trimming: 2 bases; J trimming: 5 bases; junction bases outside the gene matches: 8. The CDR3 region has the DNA TGCGCCAGCAGTGAGACGAGGGCAGCGGGGACCGGGGAGCTGTTTTTT. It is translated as CASSETRAAGTGELFF.

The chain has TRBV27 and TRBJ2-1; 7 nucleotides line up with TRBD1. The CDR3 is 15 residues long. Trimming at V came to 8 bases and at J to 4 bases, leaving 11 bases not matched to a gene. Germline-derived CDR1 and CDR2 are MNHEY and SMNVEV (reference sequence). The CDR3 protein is CASATTGMGYNEQFF. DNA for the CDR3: TGTGCCAGCGCCACGACAGGGATGGGGTACAATGAGCAGTTCTTC.

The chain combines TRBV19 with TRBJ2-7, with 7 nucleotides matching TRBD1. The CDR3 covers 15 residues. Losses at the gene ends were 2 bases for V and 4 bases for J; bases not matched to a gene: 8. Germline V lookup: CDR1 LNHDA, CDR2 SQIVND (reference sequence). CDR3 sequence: CASSIKKGQLYEQYF. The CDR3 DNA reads TGTGCCAGTAGTATAAAAAAGGGACAGCTTTACGAGCAGTACTTC.

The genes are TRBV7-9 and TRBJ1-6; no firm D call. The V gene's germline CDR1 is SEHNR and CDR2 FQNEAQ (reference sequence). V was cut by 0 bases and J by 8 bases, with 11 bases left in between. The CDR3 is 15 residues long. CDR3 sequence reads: CASSLATGGDSPLHF. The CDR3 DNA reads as TGTGCCAGCAGCTTAGCAACGGGAGGAGATTCACCCCTCCACTTT. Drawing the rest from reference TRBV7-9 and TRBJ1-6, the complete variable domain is DTGVSQNPRHKITKRGQNVTFRCDPISEHNRLYWYRQTLGQGPEFLTYFQNEAQLEKSRLLSDRFSAERPKGSFSTLEIQRTEQGDSAMYLCASSLATGGDSPLHFGNGTRLTVT.

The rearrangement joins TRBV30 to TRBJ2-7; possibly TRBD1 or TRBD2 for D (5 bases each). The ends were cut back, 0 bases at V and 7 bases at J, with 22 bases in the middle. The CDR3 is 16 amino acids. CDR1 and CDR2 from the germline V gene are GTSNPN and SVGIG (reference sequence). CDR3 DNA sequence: TGTGCCTGGAGTGTTGGGGGTCAAGGGGCTAGGGGTGAGCAGTACTTC. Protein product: CAWSVGGQGARGEQYF.

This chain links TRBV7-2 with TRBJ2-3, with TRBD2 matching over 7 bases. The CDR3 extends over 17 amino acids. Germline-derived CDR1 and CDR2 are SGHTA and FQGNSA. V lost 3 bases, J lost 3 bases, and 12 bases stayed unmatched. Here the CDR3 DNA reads TGTGCCAGCAGCTTTTTCGGAGCGGGAAGCCTAACAGATACGCAGTATTTT. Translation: CASSFFGAGSLTDTQYF.

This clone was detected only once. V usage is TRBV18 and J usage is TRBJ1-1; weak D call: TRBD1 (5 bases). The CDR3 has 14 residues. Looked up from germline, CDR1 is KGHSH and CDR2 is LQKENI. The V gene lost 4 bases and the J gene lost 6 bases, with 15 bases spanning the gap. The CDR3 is CASSLQRGPAEAFF. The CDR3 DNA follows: TGTGCCAGCTCACTTCAGCGGGGACCGGCTGAAGCTTTCTTT.

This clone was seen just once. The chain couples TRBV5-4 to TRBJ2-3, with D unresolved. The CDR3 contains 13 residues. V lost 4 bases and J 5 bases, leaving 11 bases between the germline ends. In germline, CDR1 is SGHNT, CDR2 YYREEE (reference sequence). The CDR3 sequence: CASSTTAVDTQYF. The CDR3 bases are TGTGCCAGCAGCACTACTGCCGTAGATACGCAGTATTTT. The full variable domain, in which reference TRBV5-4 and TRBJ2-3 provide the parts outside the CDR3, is ETGVTQSPTHLIKTRGQQVTLRCSSQSGHNTVSWYQQALGQGPQFIFQYYREEENGRGNFPPRFSGLQFPNYSSELNVNALELDDSALYLCASSTTAVDTQYFGPGTRLTVL.

CDR3 DNA sequence: TGTGCCAGCAGCTTGGACAGGGGAGACACTGAAGCTTTCTTT. This codes for CASSLDRGDTEAFF. The rearrangement uses TRBV6-1 and TRBJ1-1, with TRBD1 matching 9 bases. CDR1 is MNHNS, CDR2 SASEGT, per germline. The J segment lost 3 bases and the V segment lost 6 bases, leaving 5 bases of the junction unmatched. There are 14 residues in the CDR3.

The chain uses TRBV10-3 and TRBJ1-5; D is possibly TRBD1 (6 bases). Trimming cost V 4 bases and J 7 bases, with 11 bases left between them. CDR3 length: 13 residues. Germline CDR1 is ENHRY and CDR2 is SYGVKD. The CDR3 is CAISGGREQPQHF. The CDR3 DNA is TGTGCCATCAGTGGGGGGCGGGAGCAGCCCCAGCATTTT.

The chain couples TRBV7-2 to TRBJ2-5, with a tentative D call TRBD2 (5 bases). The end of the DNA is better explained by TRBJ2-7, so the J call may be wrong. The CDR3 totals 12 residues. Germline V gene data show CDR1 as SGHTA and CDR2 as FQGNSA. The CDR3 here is CASNKEGYEQYF. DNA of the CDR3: TGTGCCAGCAACAAAGAGGGCTACGAGCAGTACTTC.

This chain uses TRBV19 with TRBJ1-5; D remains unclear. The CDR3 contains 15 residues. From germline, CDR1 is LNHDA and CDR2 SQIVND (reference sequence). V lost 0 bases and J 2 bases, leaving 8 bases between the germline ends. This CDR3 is CASSIEAERNQPQHF. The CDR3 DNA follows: TGTGCCAGTAGTATAGAGGCAGAACGCAATCAGCCCCAGCATTTT.

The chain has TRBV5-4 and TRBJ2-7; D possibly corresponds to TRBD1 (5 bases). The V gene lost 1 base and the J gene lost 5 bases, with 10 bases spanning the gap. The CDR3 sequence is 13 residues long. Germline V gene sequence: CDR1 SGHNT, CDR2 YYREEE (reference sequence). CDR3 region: CASSLLDSHEQYF. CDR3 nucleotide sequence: TGTGCCAGCAGCTTGTTAGACAGCCACGAGCAGTACTTC.

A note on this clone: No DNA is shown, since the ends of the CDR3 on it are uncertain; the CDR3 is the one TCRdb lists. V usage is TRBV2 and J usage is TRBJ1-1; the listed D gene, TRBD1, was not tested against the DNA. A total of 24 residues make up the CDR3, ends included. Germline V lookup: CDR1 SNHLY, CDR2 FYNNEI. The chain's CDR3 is CASRQGWNTEAFFRYEGWNTEAFF.

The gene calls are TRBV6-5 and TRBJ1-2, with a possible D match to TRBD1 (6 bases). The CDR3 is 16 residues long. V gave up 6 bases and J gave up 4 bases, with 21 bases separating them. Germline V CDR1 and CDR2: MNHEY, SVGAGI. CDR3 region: CASSYDPRRGLYGYTF. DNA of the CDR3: TGTGCCAGCAGCTACGACCCCCGGCGGGGGCTCTATGGCTACACCTTC.

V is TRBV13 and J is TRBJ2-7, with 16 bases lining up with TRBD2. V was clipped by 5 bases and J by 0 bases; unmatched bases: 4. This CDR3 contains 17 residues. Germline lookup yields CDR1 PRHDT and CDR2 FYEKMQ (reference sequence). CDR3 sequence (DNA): TGTGCCAGCAGCGGGGGGACTAGCGGGAGGGTCTCCTACGAGCAGTACTTC. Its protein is CASSGGTSGRVSYEQYF.

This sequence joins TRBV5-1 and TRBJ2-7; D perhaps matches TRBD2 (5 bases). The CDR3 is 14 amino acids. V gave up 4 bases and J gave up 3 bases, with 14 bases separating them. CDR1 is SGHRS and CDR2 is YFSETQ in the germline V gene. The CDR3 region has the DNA TGCGCCAGCAGCGAGGGCAGCGCAGGCTACGAGCAGTACTTC. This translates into CASSEGSAGYEQYF.